The source of this TCR beta chain is a study of cytomegalovirus exposure and HLA in healthy donors. Study-wide points: In a later analysis, HLA-C alleles had the fewest associated TCRs, DRB1 alleles the most. Using the classifier, cytomegalovirus status was reportedly diagnosed with high specificity and sensitivity. What a later analysis reportedly showed was that an Asian-associated ancestry cluster had fewer N-insertions than the roughly 720-donor mean.

With 60 Vbeta and 13 Jbeta primers, the PCR was carried out. Profiling relied on immunoSEQ multiplex PCR, and the TCRdb table lists in-frame clones only, not all of them. The table has some 86,000 clones, less than 80% seen once; the top ten hold 2.1%. Per the germline V gene, CDR1 is MGHRA and CDR2 is YSYEKL. The CDR3 consists of 16 residues. V lost 4 bases to trimming and J lost 4 bases; unmatched junction nucleotides: 9. This clone was seen more than once but under ten times. Its antigen is unknown. This clonotype was sampled from a young man in good health and CMV-seronegative. The chain combines TRBV4-1 with TRBJ2-1, with 8 bases lining up with TRBD2. The sample comprised PBMCs. The CDR3 region has the DNA TGCGCCAGCAGCCGTACCGGGACTAGAGTTTACAATGAGCAGTTCTTC. Translated, it gives CASSRTGTRVYNEQFF.